The 8 T cell receptor beta chains presented below share a single source sample, sequenced in a study of T-cell reconstitution after alpha-beta-depleted transplantation in children. The authors prepared the TCRbeta library with unique molecular identifiers. TCRdb passed the PCR reads through MiXCR, listing each CDR3 protein once. The data contain a few hundred thousand distinct CDR3 sequences, over 25% of them singletons. The sequences come from PBMCs, collected before TCRalphabeta/CD19-depleted stem cell transplant. Receptors originate from a boy under three years old with Wiskott-Aldrich syndrome, due to receive a stem cell transplant.

V and J are TRBV7-6 and TRBJ2-1, with D perhaps TRBD2 (6 bases). The CDR3 totals 15 residues. The V gene's germline CDR1 is SGHVS and CDR2 FNYEAQ. Deletions cut 0 bases from V and 7 bases from J, with 13 bases between. The CDR3 sequence: CASSLAQSGLNEQFF. The DNA for the CDR3 is TGTGCCAGCAGCTTAGCGCAAAGCGGGTTAAATGAGCAGTTCTTC.

The gene calls are TRBV20-1 and TRBJ2-4; the D is unclear. V was pared by 0 bases and J by 2 bases, with 8 bases between. Germline assignment: CDR1 DFQATT and CDR2 SNEGSKA (reference sequence). CDR3 length: 14 residues. CDR3 coding DNA: TGCAGTGCTAGAGACAGGAGCCCCAAAAACATTCAGTACTTC. Protein: CSARDRSPKNIQYF.

This clonotype was counted a few times. The chain carries TRBV2 and TRBJ1-5, with 7 bases matching TRBD1. The CDR3 covers 14 residues. Germline CDR1 SNHLY, CDR2 FYNNEI. The trim removed 6 bases at V and 3 bases at J, leaving 5 bases unmatched. In nucleotides, the CDR3 is TGTGCCAGCAGCCGGGGACAGAACAATCAGCCCCAGCATTTT. Its protein product is CASSRGQNNQPQHF.

This clonotype turned up a few times. The rearrangement joins TRBV5-1 to TRBJ2-6; 9 bases agree with TRBD1. The CDR3 is 13 amino acids. V was pared by 4 bases and J by 12 bases, with 5 bases of the junction left unmatched. Germline V CDR1 and CDR2: SGHRS, YFSETQ. The CDR3 coding sequence is TGCGCCAGCAGCGCGGGACAGGGTACCGTCCTGACTTTC. Translating gives CASSAGQGTVLTF.

The J gene is TRBJ2-5, the V gene TRBV2, with 8 nucleotides matching TRBD2. V dropped 6 bases and J dropped 3; count of bases not matched to a gene: 12. The CDR3 runs 16 residues. From germline, CDR1 is SNHLY and CDR2 FYNNEI. The CDR3 DNA reads as TGTGCCAGCAGCCCGTGGGCTAGCGGGCCTGAAGAGACCCAGTACTTC. Its translation is CASSPWASGPEETQYF.

CDR3 bases: TGCAGCGTTGAAGAGACTAGCGGGGATTTCATGTGCAATGAGCAGTTCTTC. It translates to CSVEETSGDFMCNEQFF. The chain has TRBV29-1 and TRBJ2-1; TRBD2 matches 11 bases. The ends lost 0 bases at V and 6 bases at J; junction bases unmatched: 10. Germline V gives CDR1 SQVTM, CDR2 ANQGSEA. This CDR3 spans 17 amino acids.

This chain connects TRBV28 to TRBJ2-1, with 10 bases that match TRBD2. Germline V gene sequence: CDR1 MDHEN, CDR2 SYDVKM. Germline trimming cut 5 bases from V and 10 bases from J; bases unmatched to any gene: 14. CDR3 length equals 16 residues. CDR3 bases: TGTGCCAGCAGTGATACTAGCGGGGCTTACGTTCAGGAGCAGTTCTTC. Protein sequence: CASSDTSGAYVQEQFF.

This clonotype was counted a few times. In DNA, the CDR3 is TGTGCCAGCAGCGCCACGAGGTGGGGCTGGGGTCTGAACACTGAAGCTTTCTTT. It specifies CASSATRWGWGLNTEAFF. The rearrangement joins TRBV5-5 to TRBJ1-1; D might be TRBD1 (5 bases). Trimming removed 4 bases from V and 0 bases from J, with 22 bases in between. This CDR3 region has 18 residues. The V gene's germline CDR1 is SGHKS and CDR2 YYEKEE (reference sequence).